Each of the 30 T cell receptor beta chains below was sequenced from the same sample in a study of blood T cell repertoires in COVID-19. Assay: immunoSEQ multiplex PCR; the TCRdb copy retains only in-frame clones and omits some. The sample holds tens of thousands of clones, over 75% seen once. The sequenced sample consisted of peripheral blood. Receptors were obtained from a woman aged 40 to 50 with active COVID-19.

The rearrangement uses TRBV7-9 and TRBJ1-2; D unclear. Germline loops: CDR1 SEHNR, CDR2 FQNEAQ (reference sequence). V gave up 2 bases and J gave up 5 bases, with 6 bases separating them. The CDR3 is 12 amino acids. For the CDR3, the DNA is TGTGCCAGCAGCTTACAGACATATGGCTACACCTTC. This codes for CASSLQTYGYTF.

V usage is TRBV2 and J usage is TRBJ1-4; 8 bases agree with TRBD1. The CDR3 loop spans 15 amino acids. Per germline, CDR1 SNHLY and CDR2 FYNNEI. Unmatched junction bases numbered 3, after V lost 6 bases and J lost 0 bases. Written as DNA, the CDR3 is TGTGCCAGCAGAGAGACAGGGGCAACTAATGAAAAACTGTTTTTT. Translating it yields CASRETGATNEKLFF. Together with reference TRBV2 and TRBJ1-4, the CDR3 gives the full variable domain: EPEVTQTPSHQVTQMGQEVILRCVPISNHLYFYWYRQILGQKVEFLVSFYNNEISEKSEIFDDQFSVERPDGSNFTLKIRSTKLEDSAMYFCASRETGATNEKLFFGSGTQLSVL.

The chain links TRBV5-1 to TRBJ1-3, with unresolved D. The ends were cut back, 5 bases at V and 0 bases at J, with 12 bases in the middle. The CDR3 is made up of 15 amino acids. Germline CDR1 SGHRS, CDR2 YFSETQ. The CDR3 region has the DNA TGCGCCAGCAGTTCTGGCACCCTCTCTGGAAACACCATATATTTT. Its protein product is CASSSGTLSGNTIYF.

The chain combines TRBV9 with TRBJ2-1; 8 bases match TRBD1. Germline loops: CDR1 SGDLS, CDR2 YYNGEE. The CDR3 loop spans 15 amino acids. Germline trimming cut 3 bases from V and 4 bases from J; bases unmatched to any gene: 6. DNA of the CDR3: TGTGCCAGCAGCGCCGATGGGACAGGTTACAATGAGCAGTTCTTC. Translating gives CASSADGTGYNEQFF.

CDR3: CASSPGTSGASEQFF. Written as DNA, the CDR3 is TGTGCCAGCAGCCCCGGGACTAGCGGGGCATCTGAGCAGTTCTTC. The V gene is TRBV6-2 or TRBV6-3, the J gene TRBJ2-1; 13 bases fit TRBD2. CDR3 length: 15 residues. The V segment lost 6 bases and the J segment 9 bases; nucleotides outside the gene matches: 8. From germline, CDR1 is MNHEY and CDR2 SVGEGT.

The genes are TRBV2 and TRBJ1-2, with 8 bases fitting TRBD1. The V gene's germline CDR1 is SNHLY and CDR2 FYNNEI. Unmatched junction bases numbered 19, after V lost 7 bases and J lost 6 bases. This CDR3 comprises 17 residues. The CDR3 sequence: CASTNLGRGHPGDGYTF. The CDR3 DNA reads TGTGCCAGCACCAACTTGGGCAGGGGGCACCCCGGGGATGGCTACACCTTC.

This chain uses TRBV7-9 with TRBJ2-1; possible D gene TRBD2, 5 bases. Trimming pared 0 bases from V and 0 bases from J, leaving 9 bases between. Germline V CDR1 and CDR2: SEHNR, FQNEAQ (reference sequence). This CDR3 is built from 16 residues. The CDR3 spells CASSLAVGSSYNEQFF. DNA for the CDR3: TGTGCCAGCAGCTTAGCAGTGGGGAGCTCCTACAATGAGCAGTTCTTC.

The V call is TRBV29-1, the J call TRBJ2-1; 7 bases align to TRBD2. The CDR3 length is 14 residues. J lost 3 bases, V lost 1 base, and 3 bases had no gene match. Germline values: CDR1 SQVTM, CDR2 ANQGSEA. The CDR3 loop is CSVEAGGFYNEQFF. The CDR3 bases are TGCAGCGTTGAAGCGGGGGGATTCTACAATGAGCAGTTCTTC.

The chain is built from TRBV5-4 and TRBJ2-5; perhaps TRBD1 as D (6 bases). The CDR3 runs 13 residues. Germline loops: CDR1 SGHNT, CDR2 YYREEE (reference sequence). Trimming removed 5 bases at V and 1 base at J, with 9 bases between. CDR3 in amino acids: CASRYRAQETQYF. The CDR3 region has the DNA TGTGCCAGCAGGTACAGGGCCCAAGAGACCCAGTACTTC.

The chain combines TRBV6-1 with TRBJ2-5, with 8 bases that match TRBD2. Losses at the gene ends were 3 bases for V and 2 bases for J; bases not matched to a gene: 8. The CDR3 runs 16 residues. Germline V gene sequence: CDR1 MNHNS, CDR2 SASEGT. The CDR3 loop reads CASSDPGTRNQETQYF. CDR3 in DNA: TGTGCCAGCAGTGACCCCGGGACTAGAAATCAAGAGACCCAGTACTTC.

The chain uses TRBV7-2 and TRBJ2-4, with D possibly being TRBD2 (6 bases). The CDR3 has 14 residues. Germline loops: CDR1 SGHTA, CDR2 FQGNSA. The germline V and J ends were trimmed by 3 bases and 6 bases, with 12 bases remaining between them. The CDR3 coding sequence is TGTGCCAGCAGCTTGGGGGGTAGGGGAAACATTCAGTACTTC. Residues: CASSLGGRGNIQYF.

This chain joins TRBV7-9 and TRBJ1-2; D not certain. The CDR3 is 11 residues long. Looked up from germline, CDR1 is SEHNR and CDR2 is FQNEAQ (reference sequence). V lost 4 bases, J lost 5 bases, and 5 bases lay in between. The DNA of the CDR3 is TGTGCCAGCAGCTACGGGTATGGCTACACCTTC. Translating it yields CASSYGYGYTF.

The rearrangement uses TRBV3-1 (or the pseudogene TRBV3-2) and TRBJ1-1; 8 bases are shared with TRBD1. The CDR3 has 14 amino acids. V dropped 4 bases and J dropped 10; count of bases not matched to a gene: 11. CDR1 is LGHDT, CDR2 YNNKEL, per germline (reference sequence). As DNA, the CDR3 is TGTGCCAGCAGCCCGACAGGGGCGGGGTTCGGAGCTTTCTTT. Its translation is CASSPTGAGFGAFF.

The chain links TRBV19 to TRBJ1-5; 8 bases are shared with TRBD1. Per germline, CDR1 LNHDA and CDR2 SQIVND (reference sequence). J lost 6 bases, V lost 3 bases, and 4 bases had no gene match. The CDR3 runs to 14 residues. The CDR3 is CASSMTGEGQPQHF. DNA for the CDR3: TGTGCCAGTAGTATGACAGGGGAGGGTCAGCCCCAGCATTTT.

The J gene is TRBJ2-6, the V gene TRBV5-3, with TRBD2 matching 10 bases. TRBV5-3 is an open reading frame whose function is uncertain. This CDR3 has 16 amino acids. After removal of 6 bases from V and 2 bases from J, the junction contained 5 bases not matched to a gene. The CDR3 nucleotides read TGTGCCAGAAAACTAGCGGGGTTAACTGGGGCCAACGTCCTGACTTTC. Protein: CARKLAGLTGANVLTF.

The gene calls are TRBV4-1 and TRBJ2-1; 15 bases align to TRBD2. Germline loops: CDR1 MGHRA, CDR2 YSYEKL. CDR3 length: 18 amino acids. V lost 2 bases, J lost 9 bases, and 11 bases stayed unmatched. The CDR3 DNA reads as TGCGCCAGCAGCCAACTACCCGGGGGACTAGCGGGGGGTGGTGAGCAGTTCTTC. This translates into CASSQLPGGLAGGGEQFF.

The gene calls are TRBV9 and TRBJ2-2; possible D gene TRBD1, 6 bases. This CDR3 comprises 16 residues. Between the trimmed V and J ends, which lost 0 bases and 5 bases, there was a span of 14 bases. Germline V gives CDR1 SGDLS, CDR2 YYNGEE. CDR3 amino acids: CASSVEGRGVTGELFF. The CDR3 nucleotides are TGTGCCAGCAGCGTAGAGGGCAGGGGAGTGACCGGGGAGCTGTTTTTT.

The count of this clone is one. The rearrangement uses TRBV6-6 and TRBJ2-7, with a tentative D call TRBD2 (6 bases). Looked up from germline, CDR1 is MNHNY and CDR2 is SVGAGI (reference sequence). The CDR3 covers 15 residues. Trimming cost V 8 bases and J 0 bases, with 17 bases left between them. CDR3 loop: CASLTAGRSSYEQYF. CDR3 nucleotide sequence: TGTGCCAGCCTGACGGCGGGAAGGAGCTCCTACGAGCAGTACTTC.

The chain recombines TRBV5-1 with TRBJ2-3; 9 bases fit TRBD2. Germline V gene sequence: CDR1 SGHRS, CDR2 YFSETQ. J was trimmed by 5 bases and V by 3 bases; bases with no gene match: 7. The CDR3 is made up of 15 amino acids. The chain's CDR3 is CASSYSGGQGDTQYF. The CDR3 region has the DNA TGCGCCAGCAGCTACAGCGGGGGGCAAGGAGATACGCAGTATTTT.

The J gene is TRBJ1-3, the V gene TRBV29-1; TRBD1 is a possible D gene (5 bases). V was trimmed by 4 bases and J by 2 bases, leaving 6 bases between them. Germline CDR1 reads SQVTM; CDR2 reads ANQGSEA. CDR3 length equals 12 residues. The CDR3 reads CSVVGAGNTIYF. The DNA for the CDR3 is TGCAGCGTTGTAGGGGCTGGAAACACCATATATTTT.

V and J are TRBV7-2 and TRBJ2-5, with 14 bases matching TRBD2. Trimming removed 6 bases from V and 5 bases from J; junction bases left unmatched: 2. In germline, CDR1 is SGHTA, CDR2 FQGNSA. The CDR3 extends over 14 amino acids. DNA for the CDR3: TGTGCCAGCAGGACTAGCGGGGGGGCGGAGACCCAGTACTTC. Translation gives CASRTSGGAETQYF.

CDR3 protein: CAISEPVPSGGAKFPDTQYF. CDR3 coding DNA: TGTGCCATCAGTGAGCCCGTCCCGAGCGGGGGGGCCAAGTTTCCAGATACGCAGTATTTT. V is TRBV10-3 and J is TRBJ2-3; 10 nucleotides agree with TRBD2. Germline CDR1 and CDR2: ENHRY and SYGVKD. V shed 2 bases and J 4 bases; nucleotides not matched to a gene: 18. The CDR3 has 20 residues.

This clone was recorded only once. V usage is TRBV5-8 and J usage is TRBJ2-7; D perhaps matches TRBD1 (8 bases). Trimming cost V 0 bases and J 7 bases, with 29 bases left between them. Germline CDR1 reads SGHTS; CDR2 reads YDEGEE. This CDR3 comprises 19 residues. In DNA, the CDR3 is TGTGCCAGCAGCTTGGCGCAGGGGGCCAGGGAGGCCCGGCGGGGGGAGCAGTACTTC. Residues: CASSLAQGAREARRGEQYF.

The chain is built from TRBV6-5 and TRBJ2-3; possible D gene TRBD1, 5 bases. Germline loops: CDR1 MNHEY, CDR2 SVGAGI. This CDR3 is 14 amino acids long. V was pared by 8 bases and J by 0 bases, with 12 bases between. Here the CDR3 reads CASSQGTSTDTQYF. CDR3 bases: TGTGCCAGCTCCCAGGGCACGAGCACAGATACGCAGTATTTT.

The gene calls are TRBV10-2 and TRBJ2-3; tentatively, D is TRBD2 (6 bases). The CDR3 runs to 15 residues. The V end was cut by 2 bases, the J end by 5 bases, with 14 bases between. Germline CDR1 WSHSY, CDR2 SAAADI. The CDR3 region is CASSELGTSGDTQYF. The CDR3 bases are TGCGCCAGCAGTGAGCTCGGGACTTCGGGAGATACGCAGTATTTT.

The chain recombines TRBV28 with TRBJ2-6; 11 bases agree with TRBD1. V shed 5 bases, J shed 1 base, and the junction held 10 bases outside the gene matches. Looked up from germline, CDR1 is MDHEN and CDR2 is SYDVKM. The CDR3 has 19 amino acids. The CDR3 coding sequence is TGTGCCAGCAGTCCAAGGACCGGGACAGGGGGATCTGGGGCCAACGTCCTGACTTTC. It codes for CASSPRTGTGGSGANVLTF. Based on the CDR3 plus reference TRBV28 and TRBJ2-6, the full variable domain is DVKVTQSSRYLVKRTGEKVFLECVQDMDHENMFWYRQDPGLGLRLIYFSYDVKMKEKGDIPEGYSVSREKKERFSLILESASTNQTSMYLCASSPRTGTGGSGANVLTFGAGSRLTVL.

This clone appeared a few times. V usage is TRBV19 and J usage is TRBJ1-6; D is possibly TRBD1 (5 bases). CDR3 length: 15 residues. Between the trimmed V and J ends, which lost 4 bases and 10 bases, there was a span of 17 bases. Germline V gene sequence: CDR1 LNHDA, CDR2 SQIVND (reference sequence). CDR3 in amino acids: CASSTSSGIYSPLHF. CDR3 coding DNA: TGTGCCAGTAGTACATCGTCAGGGATATACTCACCCCTCCACTTT.

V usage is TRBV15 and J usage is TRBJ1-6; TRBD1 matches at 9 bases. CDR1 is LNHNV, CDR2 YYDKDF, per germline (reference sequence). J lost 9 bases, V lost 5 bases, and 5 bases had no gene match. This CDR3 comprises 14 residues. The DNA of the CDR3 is TGTGCCACCAGCTTTCGGGACAGGGCTTCACCCCTCCACTTT. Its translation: CATSFRDRASPLHF.

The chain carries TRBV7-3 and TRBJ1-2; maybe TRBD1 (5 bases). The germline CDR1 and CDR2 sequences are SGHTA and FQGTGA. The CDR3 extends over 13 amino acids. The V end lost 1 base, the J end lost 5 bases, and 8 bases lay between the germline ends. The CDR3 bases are TGTGCCAGCAGCTTAATGGGGGGGTATGGCTACACCTTC. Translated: CASSLMGGYGYTF.

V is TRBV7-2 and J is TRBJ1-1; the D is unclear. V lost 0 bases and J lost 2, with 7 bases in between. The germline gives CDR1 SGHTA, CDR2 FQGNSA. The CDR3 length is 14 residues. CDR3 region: CASSLATVNTEAFF. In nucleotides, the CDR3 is TGTGCCAGCAGCTTAGCCACAGTCAACACTGAAGCTTTCTTT.